These 17 T cell receptor beta chains originate from one sample sequenced in a study of T cells after yellow fever vaccination. TCRdb ran MiXCR on the 5' RACE reads and lists one entry per CDR3 protein. The sample has some 250,000 distinct CDR3 sequences, roughly 4% seen once. Sequencing used PBMCs, obtained 15 days after the yellow fever booster vaccination. The receptors stem from a man in his late teens or twenties who received the YFV17D yellow fever vaccine.

Ten or more counts support this clonotype. V gene TRBV15 combines with J gene TRBJ2-3; 12 bases are shared with TRBD2. Germline values: CDR1 LNHNV, CDR2 YYDKDF (reference sequence). V shed 6 bases and J 4 bases; nucleotides not matched to a gene: 2. The CDR3 is made up of 14 amino acids. CDR3 sequence: CATRTSGGADTQYF. DNA of the CDR3: TGTGCCACCAGGACTAGCGGGGGAGCAGATACGCAGTATTTT.

This clonotype was recorded at least ten times. The chain links TRBV2 to TRBJ2-1; TRBD2 matches at 9 bases. Germline V lookup: CDR1 SNHLY, CDR2 FYNNEI. The CDR3 contains 14 residues. The trim removed 7 bases at V and 10 bases at J, leaving 11 bases unmatched. The CDR3 nucleotides are TGTGCCAGCACCCCCCTGACGAGCGGGGGGGAGCAGTTCTTC. It yields the protein CASTPLTSGGEQFF.

This clonotype was recorded at least ten times. The V gene is TRBV5-5, the J gene TRBJ2-7, with 9 bases that match TRBD2. The CDR3 spans 15 residues. Looked up from germline, CDR1 is SGHKS and CDR2 is YYEKEE (reference sequence). Losses at the gene ends were 3 bases for V and 9 bases for J; bases not matched to a gene: 13. DNA for the CDR3: TGTGCCAGCAGCTGGATAGCGGGGGAGACACTGGGGCAGTACTTC. Protein product: CASSWIAGETLGQYF.

There are many counts of this clonotype. The rearrangement joins TRBV5-4 to TRBJ2-3; tentatively, D is TRBD1 (6 bases). Trimming shortened V by 3 bases and J by 2 bases, and 16 bases separated the two germline ends. The germline V gene encodes CDR1 SGHNT and CDR2 YYREEE (reference sequence). The CDR3 is 16 amino acids. CDR3: CASSSFLGALTDTQYF. The DNA for the CDR3 is TGTGCCAGCAGCTCCTTTTTGGGGGCCCTCACAGATACGCAGTATTTT.

The table lists this clonotype with many counts. The chain links TRBV5-1 to TRBJ2-1, with D possibly called TRBD1 or TRBD2 (5 bases each). This CDR3 is 16 amino acids long. Trimming stripped 6 bases from V and 2 bases from J, with 18 bases between. Germline V lookup: CDR1 SGHRS, CDR2 YFSETQ. The CDR3 region has the DNA TGCGCCAGCAATAAGAGGGACGATTTGACCTACAATGAGCAGTTCTTC. Its protein is CASNKRDDLTYNEQFF.

This clonotype was observed many times. CDR3 DNA sequence: TGCGCCAGCAGTCCCGGGACAGGTTCCGCCTATGGCTACACCTTC. This gives the protein CASSPGTGSAYGYTF. The chain has TRBV4-1 and TRBJ1-2; 8 bases align to TRBD1. The V gene's germline CDR1 is MGHRA and CDR2 YSYEKL. The CDR3 sequence is 15 residues long. V shed 6 bases, J shed 4 bases, and the junction held 10 bases outside the gene matches.

CDR3 DNA sequence: TGTGCCAGCAGCTCCCCGGGGGGGGGGCCCGGGGCCAACGTCCTGACTTTC. This codes for CASSSPGGGPGANVLTF. The chain joins TRBV7-2 to TRBJ2-6, with TRBD2 identical over 8 bases. This CDR3 is built from 17 residues. V lost 4 bases and J lost 4; bases outside the gene matches: 9. Germline V gives CDR1 SGHTA, CDR2 FQGNSA.

The rearrangement joins TRBV27 to TRBJ2-5; TRBD1 matches at 7 bases. Trimming at V came to 6 bases and at J to 2 bases, leaving 3 bases not matched to a gene. Per germline, CDR1 MNHEY and CDR2 SMNVEV (reference sequence). The CDR3 length is 13 residues. CDR3 bases: TGTGCCAGCAGGGACAGGACACAAGAGACCCAGTACTTC. It specifies CASRDRTQETQYF.

Many counts were recorded for this clonotype. This sequence joins TRBV5-5 and TRBJ2-1, with 11 bases fitting TRBD2. This CDR3 spans 14 amino acids. The germline V gene has CDR1 SGHKS and CDR2 YYEKEE (reference sequence). J gave up 10 bases and V 2 bases, and 5 bases lay outside the gene matches. CDR3: CASSLLAGEFEQFF. The CDR3 DNA reads TGTGCCAGCAGCTTACTAGCGGGGGAATTCGAGCAGTTCTTC.

This clonotype was observed at least ten times. J is TRBJ1-1 and V is TRBV7-2; the D is unclear. V dropped 2 bases and J dropped 1 base, with 11 bases sitting between them. This CDR3 has 15 amino acids. The germline CDR1 and CDR2 sequences are SGHTA and FQGNSA. CDR3 amino acids: CASSLTSRGNTEAFF. Here the CDR3 DNA reads TGTGCCAGCAGCTTAACTAGCCGTGGGAACACTGAAGCTTTCTTT.

This clonotype was observed many times. This chain uses TRBV5-1 with TRBJ1-1, with a tentative D call TRBD1 (5 bases). The germline gives CDR1 SGHRS, CDR2 YFSETQ. The CDR3 sequence is 14 residues long. Trimming cost V 0 bases and J 3 bases, with 9 bases left between them. The CDR3 loop reads CASSLASGDTEAFF. DNA for the CDR3: TGCGCCAGCAGCTTGGCATCGGGGGACACTGAAGCTTTCTTT.

This clonotype showed up many times. V and J are TRBV20-1 and TRBJ1-1, with 9 bases identical to TRBD1. CDR1 DFQATT and CDR2 SNEGSKA come from the germline V gene (reference sequence). V trimming: 6 bases; J trimming: 5 bases; junction bases outside the gene matches: 13. The CDR3 spans 15 residues. The CDR3 loop reads CSAYTDRGMGTEAFF. The CDR3 DNA reads as TGCAGTGCATATACCGACAGGGGGATGGGGACTGAAGCTTTCTTT.

This clonotype appeared many times. The chain carries TRBV7-3 and TRBJ2-3; TRBD2 might be the D (5 bases). Germline CDR1 reads SGHTA; CDR2 reads FQGTGA. The CDR3 spans 15 residues. Trimming shortened V by 6 bases and J by 1 base, and 14 bases separated the two germline ends. The CDR3 is CASRPSGAGTDTQYF. The DNA of the CDR3 is TGTGCCAGCAGACCAAGCGGTGCTGGCACAGATACGCAGTATTTT.

This clonotype came up many times. The chain carries TRBV7-3 and TRBJ2-2; TRBD1 matches 11 bases. CDR1 and CDR2 (germline): SGHTA, FQGTGA. Trimming cost V 4 bases and J 4 bases; bases outside gene matches: 2. The CDR3 is made up of 15 amino acids. Here the CDR3 DNA reads TGTGCCAGCAGCTCCGGACAGGGGGCCACCGGGGAGCTGTTTTTT. Protein: CASSSGQGATGELFF.

This clonotype appeared many times. V and J are TRBV12-3 or TRBV12-4 and TRBJ2-2; 9 nucleotides align to TRBD1. CDR3 length equals 15 residues. V lost 5 bases, J lost 7 bases, and 8 bases stayed unmatched. The CDR3 sequence is CASSPGTGFVGELFF. CDR3 DNA sequence: TGTGCCAGCAGTCCCGGGACAGGGTTTGTCGGGGAGCTGTTTTTT.

This clonotype has at least ten counts. V is TRBV6-2 or TRBV6-3 and J is TRBJ2-4; D might be TRBD1 or TRBD2, each matching 5 bases. CDR1 is MNHEY, CDR2 SVGEGT, per germline. V was shortened by 4 bases and J by 7 bases, with 17 bases between the two germline ends. This CDR3 has 15 residues. CDR3 DNA: TGTGCCAGCAGTTTTCAGAGGGGACGGGGCAACATTCAGTACTTC. Encoded protein: CASSFQRGRGNIQYF.

This clonotype was seen many times. The V call is TRBV4-2, the J call TRBJ2-1; D not resolved. This CDR3 has 12 residues. Germline V gene sequence: CDR1 LGHNA, CDR2 YNFKEQ. Trimming left V 0 bases short and J 10 bases short, with 7 bases between. The CDR3 sequence is CASSQDGREQFF. Written as DNA, the CDR3 is TGTGCCAGCAGCCAAGATGGACGGGAGCAGTTCTTC.